The subject of this entry is one T cell receptor (beta chain). Per the study methods: Amplifying reference gene primers gave estimates of nucleated cell counts. TCRdb's copy holds only in-frame clones and misses some; the assay was immunoSEQ multiplex PCR. V, J and clone size are those of that table, while D and trimming were read from the DNA. The sample has about 120,000 clones; around four fifths are singletons. The data stem from a study of blood T cell repertoires in COVID-19. On the study more broadly: There were acute and convalescent COVID-19 samples, and they came from the United States, Italy and Spain. The analysed material was cDNA or gDNA that came from T cells, B-cell-depleted T cells, or PBMCs.

Trimming pared 8 bases from V and 0 bases from J, leaving 8 bases between. The CDR3 loop spans 13 amino acids. Looked up from germline, CDR1 is MDHEN and CDR2 is SYDVKM. The sample consisted of peripheral blood. This chain uses TRBV28 with TRBJ2-4; possible D gene TRBD2, 6 bases. This receptor was taken from a woman aged 70-85 years with acute or convalescent COVID-19. Written as DNA, the CDR3 is TGTGCCAGCGGGGGGTTAGCCAAAAACATTCAGTACTTC. It specifies CASGGLAKNIQYF.